A selection of T cell receptor beta chains follows, all from one sample in a study of blood T cell repertoires in COVID-19. The table came from immunoSEQ multiplex PCR; TCRdb's copy has only in-frame clones and leaves some out. The sample contains about 250,000 clones, about 83% of which appear only once. The sequencing input was peripheral blood. These receptors were taken from a human donor in a cohort sampled during active COVID-19. CDR3s include the opening cysteine and the closing phenylalanine or tryptophan. Each record gives: V gene, clone size, D gene, J gene, CDR3 DNA, CDR3 protein. A D gene is named only where the DNA matches it firmly. Clone sizes are given selectively: once, few, many, or a class where the clone is expanded.

v_gene: TRBV18; abundance: .; d_gene: TRBD1; j_gene: TRBJ1-1; CDR3nt: TGTGCCAGCTCACCTCGGACAGGGGATTTGAACACTGAAGCTTTCTTT; CDR3aa: CASSPRTGDLNTEAFF
v_gene: TRBV4-1; abundance: .; d_gene: .; j_gene: TRBJ2-4; CDR3nt: TGCGCCAGTTTAGACTCTGTCAAAAACATTCAGTACTTC; CDR3aa: CASLDSVKNIQYF
v_gene: TRBV10-3; abundance: few; d_gene: TRBD1; j_gene: TRBJ2-7; CDR3nt: TGTGCCATCAGTGAACCCGGGACAGCCTACGAGCAGTACTTC; CDR3aa: CAISEPGTAYEQYF
v_gene: TRBV30; abundance: .; d_gene: .; j_gene: TRBJ2-2; CDR3nt: TGTGCCTGGAGTGTAGGAGGGCTAGGAACCGGGGAGCTGTTTTTT; CDR3aa: CAWSVGGLGTGELFF
v_gene: TRBV5-1; abundance: .; d_gene: .; j_gene: TRBJ2-7; CDR3nt: TGCGCCAGCAGCTCGAATAGCCCCGCGAGCTCCTACGAGCAGTACTTC; CDR3aa: CASSSNSPASSYEQYF
v_gene: TRBV9; abundance: .; d_gene: .; j_gene: TRBJ1-2; CDR3nt: TGTGCCAGCAGCTTGGCAGGGAGGAACTATGGCTACACCTTC; CDR3aa: CASSLAGRNYGYTF
v_gene: TRBV7-9; abundance: .; d_gene: TRBD2; j_gene: TRBJ2-1; CDR3nt: TGTGCCAGCAGCTCTAGCGGGGCCCTCTACAATGAGCAGTTCTTC; CDR3aa: CASSSSGALYNEQFF
v_gene: TRBV28; abundance: .; d_gene: .; j_gene: TRBJ1-1; CDR3nt: TGTGCCAGCAGGTCAGGGCCAGGCACTGAAGCTTTCTTT; CDR3aa: CASRSGPGTEAFF
v_gene: TRBV18; abundance: .; d_gene: TRBD2; j_gene: TRBJ2-1; CDR3nt: TGTGCCAGCTCACCACGGGCGAGCGGGAGCTCCTACAATGAGCAGTTCTTC; CDR3aa: CASSPRASGSSYNEQFF
v_gene: TRBV18; abundance: .; d_gene: .; j_gene: TRBJ2-2; CDR3nt: TGTGCCAGCTCACCCGGGAGCCGATCAACCGGGGAGCTGTTTTTT; CDR3aa: CASSPGSRSTGELFF
v_gene: TRBV7-2; abundance: .; d_gene: .; j_gene: TRBJ2-7; CDR3nt: TGTGCCAGCAGCTTGATTGGACCGAAGGGGACTCTCTACGAGCAGTACTTC; CDR3aa: CASSLIGPKGTLYEQYF
v_gene: TRBV7-9; abundance: once; d_gene: TRBD1; j_gene: TRBJ1-6; CDR3nt: TGTGCCAGCAGCCACCGGGACAGGGGTGATTCACCCCTCCACTTT; CDR3aa: CASSHRDRGDSPLHF
v_gene: TRBV30; abundance: .; d_gene: .; j_gene: TRBJ2-2; CDR3nt: TGTGCCTGGGGGAGGGGGGGGCCCGACACCGGGGAGCTGTTTTTT; CDR3aa: CAWGRGGPDTGELFF
v_gene: TRBV2; abundance: once; d_gene: TRBD1; j_gene: TRBJ2-7; CDR3nt: TGTGCCAGCAGTGCTAGGGACAGGGACTCCTACGAGCAGTACTTC; CDR3aa: CASSARDRDSYEQYF
v_gene: TRBV29-1; abundance: .; d_gene: TRBD1; j_gene: TRBJ1-4; CDR3nt: TGCAGCGCTTCGGGACAGGGAGGAGGTAATGAAAAACTGTTTTTT; CDR3aa: CSASGQGGGNEKLFF
v_gene: TRBV27; abundance: few; d_gene: TRBD1; j_gene: TRBJ1-4; CDR3nt: TGTGCCAGCAGTTTTGGGACAGGAAGAGGTAATGAAAAACTGTTTTTT; CDR3aa: CASSFGTGRGNEKLFF
v_gene: TRBV10-3; abundance: .; d_gene: TRBD1; j_gene: TRBJ2-1; CDR3nt: TGTGCCATCAGTGAACTAGCCGGGACAGGGTCCTACAATGAGCAGTTCTTC; CDR3aa: CAISELAGTGSYNEQFF
v_gene: TRBV5-4; abundance: .; d_gene: TRBD2; j_gene: TRBJ2-5; CDR3nt: TGTGCCAGCAGTTCCGGGACTAGCGTTCAAGAGACCCAGTACTTC; CDR3aa: CASSSGTSVQETQYF
v_gene: TRBV28; abundance: few; d_gene: .; j_gene: TRBJ1-1; CDR3nt: TGTGCCAGCAGTTTCGGTATGAACACTGAAGCTTTCTTT; CDR3aa: CASSFGMNTEAFF
v_gene: TRBV5-5; abundance: .; d_gene: TRBD2; j_gene: TRBJ2-3; CDR3nt: TGTGCCAGCAGCTTGGCTACGGGGGGAGGTACGCAGTATTTT; CDR3aa: CASSLATGGGTQYF
v_gene: TRBV14; abundance: .; d_gene: .; j_gene: TRBJ2-1; CDR3nt: TGTGCCAGCAGCCAAGCCCGCTATGCCTACAATGAGCAGTTCTTC; CDR3aa: CASSQARYAYNEQFF
v_gene: TRBV24-1; abundance: .; d_gene: TRBD2; j_gene: TRBJ2-3; CDR3nt: TGTGCCACCAGTGATAGCGGGAGGGCCGGCACAGATACGCAGTATTTT; CDR3aa: CATSDSGRAGTDTQYF
v_gene: TRBV5-1; abundance: .; d_gene: .; j_gene: TRBJ2-3; CDR3nt: TGCGCCAGCAGCTTGGGCCATAAGCCGATGACAGATACGCAGTATTTT; CDR3aa: CASSLGHKPMTDTQYF
v_gene: TRBV4-1; abundance: few; d_gene: TRBD1; j_gene: TRBJ1-3; CDR3nt: TGCGCCAGCAGCCGACTCGGGACAGGGGAATCGGGCACCATATATTTT; CDR3aa: CASSRLGTGESGTIYF
v_gene: TRBV7-9; abundance: .; d_gene: TRBD1; j_gene: TRBJ1-6; CDR3nt: TGTGCCAGCAGCTCCAACTCAGGGGGCTTTTCACCCCTCCACTTT; CDR3aa: CASSSNSGGFSPLHF
v_gene: TRBV4-2; abundance: .; d_gene: TRBD2; j_gene: TRBJ2-3; CDR3nt: TGTGCCAGCAGCCAAGAGGGACTAGCGGGGAGCACAGATACGCAGTATTTT; CDR3aa: CASSQEGLAGSTDTQYF
v_gene: TRBV19; abundance: once; d_gene: TRBD1; j_gene: TRBJ1-5; CDR3nt: TGTGCCAGTAGTATTTGGACAGGGGGGAATCAGCCCCAGCATTTT; CDR3aa: CASSIWTGGNQPQHF
v_gene: TRBV6-4; abundance: .; d_gene: .; j_gene: TRBJ2-1; CDR3nt: TGTGCCAGCAGTCTGACGGGAGCCTACAATGAGCAGTTCTTC; CDR3aa: CASSLTGAYNEQFF
v_gene: TRBV3-1/TRBV3-2; abundance: .; d_gene: .; j_gene: TRBJ2-3; CDR3nt: TGTGCCAGCAGCCAAGTGAGACAGGAAAGCACAGATACGCAGTATTTT; CDR3aa: CASSQVRQESTDTQYF
v_gene: TRBV6-5; abundance: .; d_gene: TRBD1; j_gene: TRBJ2-1; CDR3nt: TGTGCCAGCAGTTACGGGACAGATGGAGACGATGAGCAGTTCTTC; CDR3aa: CASSYGTDGDDEQFF
v_gene: TRBV5-1; abundance: .; d_gene: .; j_gene: TRBJ2-7; CDR3nt: TGCGCCAGCAGCTTGGGCTACCGAATGGTGTACGAGCAGTACTTC; CDR3aa: CASSLGYRMVYEQYF
v_gene: TRBV5-1; abundance: .; d_gene: .; j_gene: TRBJ2-7; CDR3nt: TGCGCCAGCAGCCCCCCCGGGGGCTCCTACGAGCAGTACTTC; CDR3aa: CASSPPGGSYEQYF
v_gene: TRBV5-4; abundance: .; d_gene: .; j_gene: TRBJ2-7; CDR3nt: TGTGCCAGCAGCTTGGCCCCCCAGAGGGTGTCCTACGAGCAGTACTTC; CDR3aa: CASSLAPQRVSYEQYF
v_gene: TRBV11-2; abundance: .; d_gene: TRBD1; j_gene: TRBJ2-7; CDR3nt: TGTGCCAGCACCCTGCGTGAGACAGGGGGCTTTTACGAGCAGTACTTC; CDR3aa: CASTLRETGGFYEQYF
v_gene: TRBV18; abundance: .; d_gene: .; j_gene: TRBJ1-4; CDR3nt: TGTGCCAGCTCACCACCGGTAGGGGGTCGGGAAAAACTGTTTTTT; CDR3aa: CASSPPVGGREKLFF
v_gene: TRBV6-6; abundance: .; d_gene: TRBD1; j_gene: TRBJ1-6; CDR3nt: TGTGCCAGCAGGTGGACAGGGGAAAATTCACCCCTCCACTTT; CDR3aa: CASRWTGENSPLHF
v_gene: TRBV29-1; abundance: .; d_gene: .; j_gene: TRBJ1-2; CDR3nt: TGCAGCGTCGGTGGGGGGGACAACACTAACTATGGCTACACCTTC; CDR3aa: CSVGGGDNTNYGYTF
v_gene: TRBV19; abundance: .; d_gene: TRBD2; j_gene: TRBJ2-3; CDR3nt: TGTGCCAGTAGTATCCCCGGACTAGCTGCAGATACGCAGTATTTT; CDR3aa: CASSIPGLAADTQYF
v_gene: TRBV10-3; abundance: few; d_gene: TRBD2; j_gene: TRBJ2-3; CDR3nt: TGTGCCATCAGTGATCAGAGCGGGAGTTCGGATACGCAGTATTTT; CDR3aa: CAISDQSGSSDTQYF
v_gene: TRBV27; abundance: few; d_gene: .; j_gene: TRBJ2-6; CDR3nt: TGTGCCAGCAGTTTATTCGGGAGCGCTGGGGCCAACGTCCTGACTTTC; CDR3aa: CASSLFGSAGANVLTF
v_gene: TRBV27; abundance: .; d_gene: TRBD1; j_gene: TRBJ2-7; CDR3nt: TGTGCCAGCCCCAGACAGGGGGCGTGTGAGCAGTACTTC; CDR3aa: CASPRQGACEQYF
v_gene: TRBV7-6; abundance: .; d_gene: TRBD2; j_gene: TRBJ2-1; CDR3nt: TGTGCCAGCTCCCAAGCGGGGGTACTCTACAATGAGCAGTTCTTC; CDR3aa: CASSQAGVLYNEQFF
v_gene: TRBV19; abundance: .; d_gene: TRBD1; j_gene: TRBJ1-5; CDR3nt: TGTGCCAGTAGTATCCCAGGGGGTGGTAGCAATCAGCCCCAGCATTTT; CDR3aa: CASSIPGGGSNQPQHF
v_gene: TRBV6-4; abundance: .; d_gene: TRBD1; j_gene: TRBJ2-7; CDR3nt: TGTGCCTACCGGACAGGGAGCTCCTACGAGCAGTACTTC; CDR3aa: CAYRTGSSYEQYF
v_gene: TRBV24-1; abundance: .; d_gene: .; j_gene: TRBJ2-1; CDR3nt: TGTGCCACCAGTGGAGTAGACTCCAGGGGCGGGTCCTACAATGAGCAGTTCTTC; CDR3aa: CATSGVDSRGGSYNEQFF
v_gene: TRBV5-6; abundance: once; d_gene: .; j_gene: TRBJ2-7; CDR3nt: TGTGCCAGCAGCCTCAGGGTAGGCGACGAGCAGTACTTC; CDR3aa: CASSLRVGDEQYF
v_gene: TRBV19; abundance: few; d_gene: .; j_gene: TRBJ1-6; CDR3nt: TGTGCCAGTAGTGCCTCCGGGGGGTTTATCGATTCACCCCTCCACTTT; CDR3aa: CASSASGGFIDSPLHF
v_gene: TRBV9; abundance: .; d_gene: .; j_gene: TRBJ1-6; CDR3nt: TGTGCCAGCAGCGCCCAGGGTGATAATTCACCCCTCCACTTT; CDR3aa: CASSAQGDNSPLHF
v_gene: TRBV5-6; abundance: .; d_gene: .; j_gene: TRBJ1-2; CDR3nt: TGTGCCAGCAGCCGTGGGGGCGACTATGGCTACACCTTC; CDR3aa: CASSRGGDYGYTF
v_gene: TRBV5-6; abundance: .; d_gene: TRBD1; j_gene: TRBJ1-2; CDR3nt: TGTGCCAGCACCCCAAGGGACAGGGACGGCTACACCTTC; CDR3aa: CASTPRDRDGYTF